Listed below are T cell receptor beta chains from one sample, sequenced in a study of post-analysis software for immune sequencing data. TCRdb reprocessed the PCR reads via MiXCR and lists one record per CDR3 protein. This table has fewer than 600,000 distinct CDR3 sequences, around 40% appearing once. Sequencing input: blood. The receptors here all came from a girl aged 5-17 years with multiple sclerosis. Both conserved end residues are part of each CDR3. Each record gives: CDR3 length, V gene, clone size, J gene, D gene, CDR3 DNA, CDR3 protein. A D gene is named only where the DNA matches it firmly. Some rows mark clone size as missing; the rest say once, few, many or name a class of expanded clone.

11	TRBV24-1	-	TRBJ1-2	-	TGTGCCACCGGGATAGACCGCGGCTACACCTTC	CATGIDRGYTF
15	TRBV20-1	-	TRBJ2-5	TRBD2	TGCAGTGCTACCGGGACTAGCGGGCCCCAAGAGACCCAGTACTTC	CSATGTSGPQETQYF
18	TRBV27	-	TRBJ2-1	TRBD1	TGTGCCAGCAGTATCAGGACAGGAGGTGGGTCCCAGTACAATGAGCAGTTCTTC	CASSIRTGGGSQYNEQFF
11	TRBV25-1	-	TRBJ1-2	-	TGTGCCAGCAGTGATCCTCCGGGCTACACCTTC	CASSDPPGYTF
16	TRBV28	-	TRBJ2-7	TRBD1	TGTGCCAGCAGTTTATTAGGGACAGGAAGAACCCACGAGCAGTACTTC	CASSLLGTGRTHEQYF
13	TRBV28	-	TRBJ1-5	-	TGTGCCAGCAGTGCGCCTAGCGGTCAGCCCCAGCATTTT	CASSAPSGQPQHF
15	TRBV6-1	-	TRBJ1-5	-	TGTGCCAGCAGTGAACTAATGTGGGGGAATCAGCCCCAGCATTTT	CASSELMWGNQPQHF
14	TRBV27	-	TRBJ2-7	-	TGTGCCAGCAGTCCACATGCTAGCCCTTACGAGCAGTACTTC	CASSPHASPYEQYF
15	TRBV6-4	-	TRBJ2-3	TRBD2	TGTGCCAGCAGTCCCGAGGCGGGAGGGCCTTATACGCAGTATTTT	CASSPEAGGPYTQYF
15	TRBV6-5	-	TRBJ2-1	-	TGTGCCAGCAGTTACTCGGGGAGCTCCTACAATGAGCAGTTCTTC	CASSYSGSSYNEQFF
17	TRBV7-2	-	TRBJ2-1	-	TGTGCCAGCAGCCAAGGAGAAATCAGCGAGTTCTACAATGAGCAGTTCTTC	CASSQGEISEFYNEQFF
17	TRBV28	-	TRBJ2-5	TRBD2	TGTGCCAGCACCTTAAAGACTAGCGACTACGAGCAAGAGACCCAGTACTTC	CASTLKTSDYEQETQYF
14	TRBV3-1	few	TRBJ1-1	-	TGTGCCAGCAGCCAAGAATACTCGGGACGGGAAGCTTTCTTT	CASSQEYSGREAFF
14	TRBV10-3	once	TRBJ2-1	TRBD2	TGTGCCATCACCGGACTAGCGGGAGAGGGTGAGCAGTTCTTC	CAITGLAGEGEQFF
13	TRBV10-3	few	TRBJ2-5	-	TGTGCCATCAGGAAGGGACTTGAAGAGACCCAGTACTTC	CAIRKGLEETQYF
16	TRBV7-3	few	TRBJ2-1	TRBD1	TGTGCCAGCAGCTTTGGGGCGGGTCGCAGACAGGGGGATTTGTTCTTC	CASSFGAGRRQGDLFF
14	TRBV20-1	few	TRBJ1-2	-	TGCAGTGCTAGTTTACCGAGGGGACCCGGTCGCTACACCTTC	CSASLPRGPGRYTF
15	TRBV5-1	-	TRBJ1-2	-	TGCGCCAGCAGCCCGGACGGCGCCCCCAACTATGGCTACACCTTC	CASSPDGAPNYGYTF
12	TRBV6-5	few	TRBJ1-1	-	TGTGCCAGCGGCCGTGGGGTCGTTGAAGCTTTCTTT	CASGRGVVEAFF
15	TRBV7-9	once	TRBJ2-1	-	TGTGCCAGCAGCTTCCTCATGAGCTCCTACAATGAGCAGTTCTTC	CASSFLMSSYNEQFF
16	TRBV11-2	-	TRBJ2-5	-	TGTGCCAGCAGCCTCACGACAGTGGGGGGCCAAGAGACCCAGTACTTC	CASSLTTVGGQETQYF
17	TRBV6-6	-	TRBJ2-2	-	TGTGCCAGCACCTCCCAGAGTTGGCAGGGAGCCACCGGGGAGCTGTTTTTT	CASTSQSWQGATGELFF
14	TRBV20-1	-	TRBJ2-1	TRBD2	TGCAGTGCTAGAGGGCCTAGCGGAACCAATGAGCAGTTCTTC	CSARGPSGTNEQFF
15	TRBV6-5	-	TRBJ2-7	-	TGTGCCAGCAGTTCCCTAACTAGCCTCCTCTACGAGCAGTACTTC	CASSSLTSLLYEQYF
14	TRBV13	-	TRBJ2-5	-	TGTGCCAGCAGTCAGGGGATGACTAGGGAGACCCGGTACTTC	CASSQGMTRETRYF
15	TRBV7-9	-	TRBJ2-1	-	TGTGCCAGCAGCCCAAAATCGAGCTCCTACAATGAGCAGTTCTTC	CASSPKSSSYNEQFF
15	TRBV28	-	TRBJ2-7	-	TGTGCCAGCGGACTGGGGACTCGCAGCTCCTACGAGCAGTACTTC	CASGLGTRSSYEQYF
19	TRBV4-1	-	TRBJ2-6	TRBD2	TGCGCCAGCAGCCAGGAACGGACTAGGCTCCTCTCTGGGGCCAACGTCCTGACTTTC	CASSQERTRLLSGANVLTF
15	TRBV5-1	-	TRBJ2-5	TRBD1	TGCGCCAACAGCTTACCCGGGACAGGGAATAATGAGCAGTACTTC	CANSLPGTGNNEQYF
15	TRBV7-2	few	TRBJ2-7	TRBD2	TGTGCCAGCAGCTTACAAGCGGGAGATCCCTACGAGCAGTACTTC	CASSLQAGDPYEQYF
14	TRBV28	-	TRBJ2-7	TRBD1	TGTGCCAGTAGAAGGGACAGGGCCTCCTACGAGCAGTACTTC	CASRRDRASYEQYF
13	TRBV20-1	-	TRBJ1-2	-	TGCAGTGCTACAACCGGGATGAACTATGGCTACACCTTC	CSATTGMNYGYTF
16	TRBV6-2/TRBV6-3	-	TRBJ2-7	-	TGTGCCAGCAGTTACGGGAACACAGGGAGGACCTACGAGCAGTACTTC	CASSYGNTGRTYEQYF
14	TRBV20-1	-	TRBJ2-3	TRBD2	TGCAGTGCTAGTGTGTTAGCGGGAGCAGATACGCAGTATTTT	CSASVLAGADTQYF
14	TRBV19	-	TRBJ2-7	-	TGTGCCAGTAGCCAGGGACTTCTTATCTACGAGCAGTACTTC	CASSQGLLIYEQYF
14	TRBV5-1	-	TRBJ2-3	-	TGCGCCAGCAGCTTGGACGTCCACACAGATACGCAGTATTTT	CASSLDVHTDTQYF
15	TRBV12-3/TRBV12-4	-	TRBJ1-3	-	TGTGCCAGCAGTTCGGAGGGGGTAGGAGGAAACACCATATATTTT	CASSSEGVGGNTIYF
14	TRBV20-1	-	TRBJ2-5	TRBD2	TGCAGTGCTGTGACTAGCGAGTACCAAGAGACCCAGTACTTC	CSAVTSEYQETQYF
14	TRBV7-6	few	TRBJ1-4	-	TGTGCCAGCAGCGTCCGGGCAACTAATGAAAAACTGTTTTTT	CASSVRATNEKLFF
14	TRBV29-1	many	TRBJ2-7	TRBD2	TGCAGCGTTGGGGGCGGGAGAAATCGGGACGAGCAGTACTTC	CSVGGGRNRDEQYF
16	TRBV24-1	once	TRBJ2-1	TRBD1	TGTGCCACCAGTGATATACAGGGGGACCACTACAATGAGCAGTTCTTC	CATSDIQGDHYNEQFF
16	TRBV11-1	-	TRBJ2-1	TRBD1	TGTGCCAGCACCATGATGGACAGGGGAACCTACAATGAGCAGTTCTTC	CASTMMDRGTYNEQFF
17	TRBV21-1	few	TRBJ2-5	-	TGTGCCAGCACTCTCGGGACGCGGCAGGGTGGGCAAGAGACCCAGTACTTC	CASTLGTRQGGQETQYF
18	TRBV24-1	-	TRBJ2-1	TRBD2	TGTACCACCAGTGATTTGCCTGGAACTAGCGGGAGAATGAATGAGCAGTTCTTC	CTTSDLPGTSGRMNEQFF
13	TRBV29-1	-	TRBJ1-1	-	TGCAGCGTTGAAGTCTCCCCGAACACTGAAGCTTTCTTT	CSVEVSPNTEAFF
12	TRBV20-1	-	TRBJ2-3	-	TGCAGTGCTAGTTCGTCCGAAGATACGCAGTATTTT	CSASSSEDTQYF
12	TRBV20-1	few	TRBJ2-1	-	TGCAGTGCTAGAGGTAGTACCAATGAGCAGTTCTTC	CSARGSTNEQFF